This TCR beta chain was observed in a study of OX40 agonist ivuxolimab in advanced cancers. Study information: Patients took ivuxolimab, an agonistic anti-OX40 (CD134) antibody. Hepatocellular carcinoma, melanoma, renal cell or head and neck cancer occurred in dose-escalation patients. Two patients with cutaneous melanoma and one with hepatocellular carcinoma, three in total, showed partial responses.

General study points: Among the lowest peripheral clonal expansion occurred in 0.1-3.0 mg/kg partial responders.

The protocol was immunoSEQ multiplex PCR, while the TCRdb copy is restricted to in-frame clones and leaves out a portion. The repertoire has around 67,000 clones, 80% of them found once; the top ten carry 1% to 1.5%. The J segment lost 4 bases and the V segment lost 2 bases, leaving 11 bases of the junction unmatched. There are 19 residues in the CDR3. Germline loops: CDR1 SGHTA, CDR2 FQGNSA. Remarks on this clone: Antigen unknown.

The chain employs TRBV7-2 and TRBJ2-2; 12 nucleotides match TRBD2. The sample in question was CD4+ or CD8+ T cells sorted from blood, obtained in a trial of the OX40 agonist ivuxolimab. The clonotype was recovered from an adult with an advanced solid tumor such as melanoma, head and neck, liver or kidney cancer. The CDR3 loop reads CASSLWLAGGRLSTGELFF. Here the CDR3 DNA reads TGTGCCAGCAGCTTATGGCTAGCGGGGGGGCGATTGAGCACCGGGGAGCTGTTTTTT.